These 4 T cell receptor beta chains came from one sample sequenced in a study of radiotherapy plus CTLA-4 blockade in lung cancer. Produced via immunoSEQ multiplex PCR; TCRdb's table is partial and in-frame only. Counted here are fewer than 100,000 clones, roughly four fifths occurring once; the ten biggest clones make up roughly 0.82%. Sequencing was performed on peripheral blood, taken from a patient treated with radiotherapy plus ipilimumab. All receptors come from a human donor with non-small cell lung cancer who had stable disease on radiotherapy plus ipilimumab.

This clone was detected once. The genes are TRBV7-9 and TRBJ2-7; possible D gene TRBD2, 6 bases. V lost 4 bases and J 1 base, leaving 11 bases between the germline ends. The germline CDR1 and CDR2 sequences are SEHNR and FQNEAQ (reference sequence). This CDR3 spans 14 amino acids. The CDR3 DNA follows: TGTGCCAGCAGCTCGTCCGGGACTTCCTACGAGCAGTACTTC. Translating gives CASSSSGTSYEQYF.

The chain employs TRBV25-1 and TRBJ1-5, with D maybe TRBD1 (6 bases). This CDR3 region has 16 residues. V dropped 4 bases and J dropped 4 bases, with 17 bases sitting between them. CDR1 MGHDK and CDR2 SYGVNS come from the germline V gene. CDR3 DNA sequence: TGTGCCAGCAGTGCGACCGGGCACGGGACAAATCAGCCCCAGCATTTT. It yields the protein CASSATGHGTNQPQHF.

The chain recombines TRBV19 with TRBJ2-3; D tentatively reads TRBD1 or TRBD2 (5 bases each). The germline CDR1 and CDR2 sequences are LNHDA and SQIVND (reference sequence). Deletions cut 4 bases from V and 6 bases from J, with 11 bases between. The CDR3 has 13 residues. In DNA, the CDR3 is TGTGCCAGTAGTAGGTGGGACCCCGATACGCAGTATTTT. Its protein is CASSRWDPDTQYF.

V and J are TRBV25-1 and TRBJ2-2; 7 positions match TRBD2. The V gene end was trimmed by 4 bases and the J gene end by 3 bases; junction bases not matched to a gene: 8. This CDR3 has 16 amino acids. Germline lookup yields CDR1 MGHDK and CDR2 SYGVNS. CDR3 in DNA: TGTGCCAGCAGTGGGGGGGGACGCTCATACACCGGGGAGCTGTTTTTT. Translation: CASSGGGRSYTGELFF.